What follows is one TCR beta chain and its context. The sample belongs to a study of regulatory T cells in long-lasting Graves disease. Researchers made TCR beta libraries by using iRepertoire HTBI primers and running Arm-PCR on CDR3 regions. A single record per CDR3 protein comes from TCRdb applying MiXCR to the multiplex PCR reads. Of 360,000 or so distinct CDR3 sequences listed, less than 30% are singletons. This CDR3 contains 14 residues. CDR1 is SNHLY and CDR2 is FYNNEI in the germline V gene. The V and J ends lost 7 bases and 1 base respectively, with 13 bases between them. Time point denoted: persistent/refractory GD, antithyroid drugs over 5 years with positive TRAb. PBMC RNA served as the TCR library source. Graves' disease diagnosis was established per American Thyroid Association guidelines.

This chain links TRBV2 with TRBJ1-1, with D tentatively TRBD1 (6 bases). The sample here was peripheral blood mononuclear cells (PBMCs), taken when the disease was refractory, from a patient treated with antithyroid drugs. The sequence was obtained from a woman aged 40 to 50 with Graves disease. The CDR3 reads CASTTGQQNTEAFF. In DNA form, the CDR3 reads TGTGCCAGCACGACAGGACAGCAGAACACTGAAGCTTTCTTT. Variable domain in full (rest from reference TRBV2 and TRBJ1-1): EPEVTQTPSHQVTQMGQEVILRCVPISNHLYFYWYRQILGQKVEFLVSFYNNEISEKSEIFDDQFSVERPDGSNFTLKIRSTKLEDSAMYFCASTTGQQNTEAFFGQGTRLTVV.